This T cell receptor beta chain was recorded in a study of shared clonotypes between healthy human individuals. In the study overall: CD4 naive and CD4 memory each took three plates per donor, while CD8 naive took two and CD8 memory one.

Measured with immunoSEQ multiplex PCR; TCRdb has only the in-frame clones, and not every one. The sample shows 2 million to 2.5 million clones, around 92% of them seen only once. The CDR3 is 13 residues long. In germline, CDR1 is MNHEY, CDR2 SVGAGI. J gave up 2 bases and V 8 bases, and 1 base lay outside the gene matches. None of the donors, who were healthy HIV-negative adults, had recently had acute infections or vaccinations. This clonotype originated in a man younger than 35 in good health. Some clones in this sample may be carry-over from other donors' samples. This chain uses TRBV6-5 with TRBJ2-7; TRBD2 matches 12 bases. Input material: naive CD4+ T cells from PBMCs. Noted subset: CD45RA+ positively selected. DNA of the CDR3: TGTGCCAGCCGGACTAGCGGGGCCTACGAGCAGTACTTC. It translates to CASRTSGAYEQYF.